The next 23 T cell receptor beta chains were all read from a single sample in a study of blood T cell repertoires in COVID-19. Libraries were prepared by immunoSEQ multiplex PCR; TCRdb keeps only in-frame clonotypes and omits some of them. The sample has a few hundred thousand clones; more than 70% are singletons. Sequenced input: peripheral blood. The receptors were sampled from a woman in her sixties or seventies with COVID-19, enrolled during active disease.

The genes are TRBV5-1 and TRBJ2-5; TRBD2 matches 12 bases. V lost 7 bases, J lost 4 bases, and 5 bases stayed unmatched. The CDR3 is 14 amino acids. Per germline, CDR1 SGHRS and CDR2 YFSETQ. The DNA for the CDR3 is TGCGCCAGCGCGAGGACTAGCGGGGTAGAGACCCAGTACTTC. It encodes CASARTSGVETQYF. Combining the CDR3 with reference TRBV5-1 and TRBJ2-5 gives the whole variable domain KAGVTQTPRYLIKTRGQQVTLSCSPISGHRSVSWYQQTPGQGLQFLFEYFSETQRNKGNFPGRFSGRQFSNSRSEMNVSTLELGDSALYLCASARTSGVETQYFGPGTRLLVL.

For this clone: It is likely a read error, because the conserved phenylalanine at the end of the CDR3 is missing. No DNA is shown, since the ends of the CDR3 on it are uncertain; the CDR3 is the one TCRdb lists. This chain links TRBV7-9 with TRBJ1-2. Germline V gives CDR1 SEHNR, CDR2 FQNEAQ (reference sequence). 9 amino acids form the CDR3, both terminal residues included. CDR3 in amino acids: CASSMQERL.

J is TRBJ2-1 and V is TRBV7-3; D might be TRBD1 (5 bases). V lost 4 bases, J lost 0 bases, and 10 bases lay in between. Per the germline V gene, CDR1 is SGHTA and CDR2 is FQGTGA. This CDR3 region has 15 residues. As DNA, the CDR3 is TGTGCCAGCAGCTACACAGGAGACTCCTACAATGAGCAGTTCTTC. Protein product: CASSYTGDSYNEQFF.

This clone was recorded only once. V usage is TRBV5-1 and J usage is TRBJ2-5, with 9 bases lining up with TRBD1. Germline V gives CDR1 SGHRS, CDR2 YFSETQ. V trimming: 4 bases; J trimming: 5 bases; junction bases outside the gene matches: 9. The CDR3 has 15 amino acids. The CDR3 coding sequence is TGCGCCAGCAGCAAGGGACAGGGATTATACGAGACCCAGTACTTC. Protein sequence: CASSKGQGLYETQYF.

The rearrangement links TRBV11-2 to TRBJ1-1, with D tentatively TRBD1 (6 bases). The CDR3 runs 15 residues. Germline V gene data show CDR1 as SGHAT and CDR2 as FQNNGV. V lost 4 bases to trimming and J lost 3 bases, with 15 bases between them. CDR3 sequence: CASSSRIGGDTEAFF. CDR3 sequence (DNA): TGTGCCAGCAGCTCCCGAATAGGGGGGGACACTGAAGCTTTCTTT.

CDR3 in DNA: TGTGCCTGGAAGGCGCAAACGCGGAACACCATATATTTT. This translates into CAWKAQTRNTIYF. This sequence joins TRBV30 and TRBJ1-3; D gene unclear. The CDR3 spans 13 residues. Trimming removed 4 bases from V and 7 bases from J, with 14 bases in between. Germline V CDR1 and CDR2: GTSNPN, SVGIG (reference sequence).

The CDR3 loop reads CASRGVTQGGNSPLHF. CDR3 DNA sequence: TGTGCCAGCAGGGGGGTGACGCAGGGAGGCAATTCACCCCTCCACTTT. V is TRBV28 and J is TRBJ1-6; perhaps TRBD1 as D (5 bases). Per the germline V gene, CDR1 is MDHEN and CDR2 is SYDVKM. The CDR3 has 16 residues. The germline V and J ends were trimmed by 6 bases and 7 bases, with 19 bases remaining between them.

The gene calls are TRBV27 and TRBJ1-6; 8 bases are a match to TRBD1. From germline, CDR1 is MNHEY and CDR2 SMNVEV (reference sequence). The CDR3 loop spans 14 amino acids. With 3 bases clipped from V and 10 bases from J, the junction kept 5 bases outside the gene matches. The CDR3, as DNA: TGTGCCAGCAGTTTGGACAGGGTTAACTCACCCCTCCACTTT. Amino acids: CASSLDRVNSPLHF.

This chain links TRBV28 with TRBJ2-6, with D perhaps TRBD1 (6 bases). Germline V lookup: CDR1 MDHEN, CDR2 SYDVKM. V was clipped by 5 bases and J by 4 bases, with 15 bases between them. This CDR3 contains 16 residues. DNA of the CDR3: TGTGCCAGCAGTCCTCAGGGGACCGCCGGGGCCAACGTCCTGACTTTC. Protein sequence: CASSPQGTAGANVLTF.

The chain combines TRBV4-1 with TRBJ2-3; TRBD2 aligns across 13 bases. The germline V gene has CDR1 MGHRA and CDR2 YSYEKL. The V segment lost 5 bases and the J segment 1 base; nucleotides outside the gene matches: 0. This CDR3 contains 15 residues. The DNA of the CDR3 is TGCGCCAGCAGCGGGACTAGCGGGGGCACAGATACGCAGTATTTT. The encoded protein is CASSGTSGGTDTQYF.

This clone showed up just once. The chain combines TRBV19 with TRBJ2-2, with TRBD2 identical over 12 bases. CDR3 length: 17 amino acids. The J segment lost 2 bases and the V segment lost 5 bases, leaving 6 bases of the junction unmatched. Germline loops: CDR1 LNHDA, CDR2 SQIVND (reference sequence). The DNA for the CDR3 is TGTGCCAGTAGTCATACTAGCGGGGGGTATAACACCGGGGAGCTGTTTTTT. This translates into CASSHTSGGYNTGELFF.

V is TRBV5-6 and J is TRBJ2-7, with 8 bases that match TRBD2. The CDR3 covers 15 residues. The ends lost 2 bases at V and 7 bases at J; junction bases unmatched: 11. CDR1 SGHDT and CDR2 YYEEEE come from the germline V gene. CDR3 residues: CASSFPTRGAGEQYF. For the CDR3, the DNA is TGTGCCAGCAGCTTTCCGACGCGGGGGGCGGGAGAGCAGTACTTC.

This clone came up once. V is TRBV5-5 and J is TRBJ1-1; D gene ambiguous. V dropped 4 bases and J dropped 0 bases, with 10 bases sitting between them. CDR1 SGHKS and CDR2 YYEKEE come from the germline V gene (reference sequence). CDR3 length equals 14 residues. The CDR3 DNA sequence: TGTGCCAGCAGCCTCCGTTGGCTGAACACTGAAGCTTTCTTT. The encoded protein is CASSLRWLNTEAFF. The entire variable domain, with the rest obtained from reference TRBV5-5 and TRBJ1-1, is as follows: DAGVTQSPTHLIKTRGQQVTLRCSPISGHKSVSWYQQVLGQGPQFIFQYYEKEERGRGNFPDRFSARQFPNYSSELNVNALLLGDSALYLCASSLRWLNTEAFFGQGTRLTVV.

The V gene is TRBV4-1, the J gene TRBJ1-4; 8 positions agree with TRBD1. Germline V gene sequence: CDR1 MGHRA, CDR2 YSYEKL. J gave up 7 bases and V 4 bases, and 8 bases lay outside the gene matches. The CDR3 spans 15 residues. Here the CDR3 DNA reads TGCGCCAGCAGCCCCCGACAGGGGATGACTGAAAAACTGTTTTTT. Its protein product is CASSPRQGMTEKLFF.

The chain uses TRBV7-3 and TRBJ2-7; 7 nucleotides match TRBD2. The CDR3 sequence is 16 residues long. V shed 11 bases and J 1 base; nucleotides not matched to a gene: 17. Germline CDR1 reads SGHTA; CDR2 reads FQGTGA. In nucleotides, the CDR3 is TGTGCCCCCGGAGGGGTCCCGGGACTACCTTCCTACGAGCAGTACTTC. Protein product: CAPGGVPGLPSYEQYF.

With regard to this clone: In the same sample, other DNA sequences code for this CDR3. This chain links TRBV2 with TRBJ1-1; D unclear. With 4 bases removed from V and 1 base from J, the gap between germline ends came to 7 bases. Germline-derived CDR1 and CDR2 are SNHLY and FYNNEI. There are 13 residues in the CDR3. CDR3 DNA: TGTGCCAGCAGTGGACAAGCGAACACTGAAGCTTTCTTT. Protein: CASSGQANTEAFF.

V and J are TRBV5-1 and TRBJ1-1, with D hard to call. The CDR3 loop spans 15 amino acids. Trimming cost V 0 bases and J 1 base, with 10 bases left between them. CDR1 and CDR2 from the germline V gene are SGHRS and YFSETQ. DNA for the CDR3: TGCGCCAGCAGCTTGGAGTCAGCGCCGAACACTGAAGCTTTCTTT. Translation: CASSLESAPNTEAFF.

The chain combines TRBV28 with TRBJ2-7; 8 bases map to TRBD1. The CDR3 sequence is 16 residues long. With 6 bases clipped from V and 2 bases from J, the junction kept 12 bases outside the gene matches. Per germline, CDR1 MDHEN and CDR2 SYDVKM. CDR3 in amino acids: CASSQTLRTGPYEQYF. The CDR3 DNA sequence: TGTGCCAGCAGCCAAACGTTAAGGACAGGGCCCTACGAGCAGTACTTC.

The CDR3 loop is CARSVFGTGMNTEAFF. DNA of the CDR3: TGTGCCAGAAGCGTTTTTGGGACAGGGATGAACACTGAAGCTTTCTTT. This rearrangement joins TRBV5-3 to TRBJ1-1; TRBD1 agrees at 9 bases. TRBV5-3 is identified as an open reading frame with a role that is uncertain. The junction had 7 bases not matched to a gene; V was cut back by 4 bases and J by 0 bases. The CDR3 loop spans 16 amino acids.

The chain couples TRBV15 to TRBJ1-1, with TRBD1 identical over 9 bases. The V segment lost 3 bases and the J segment 9 bases; nucleotides outside the gene matches: 11. This CDR3 has 15 amino acids. The germline V gene encodes CDR1 LNHNV and CDR2 YYDKDF (reference sequence). CDR3 loop: CATSSAGTGSLKAFF. The DNA of the CDR3 is TGTGCCACCAGCAGCGCCGGGACAGGGAGTCTAAAAGCTTTCTTT.

This clone has just a few counts. J is TRBJ1-1 and V is TRBV19; the match to TRBD1 covers 9 bases. This CDR3 spans 16 amino acids. The ends lost 7 bases at V and 2 bases at J; junction bases unmatched: 11. Germline lookup yields CDR1 LNHDA and CDR2 SQIVND (reference sequence). CDR3 bases: TGTGCCAGTACCGACGGACAGGGGCGTTCCAACACTGAAGCTTTCTTT. Translating it yields CASTDGQGRSNTEAFF.

As concerns this clone: The same CDR3 arises from other DNA sequences in this sample as well. The rearrangement uses TRBV18 and TRBJ2-1; 12 bases line up with TRBD2. The ends lost 3 bases at V and 4 bases at J; junction bases unmatched: 1. Looked up from germline, CDR1 is KGHSH and CDR2 is LQKENI. The CDR3 contains 15 residues. CDR3 nucleotides: TGTGCCAGCTCACCGACTAGCGGGGGTTACAATGAGCAGTTCTTC. This codes for CASSPTSGGYNEQFF.

In its sample, this clone was seen once. This chain connects TRBV15 to TRBJ2-5; TRBD2 aligns across 7 bases. This CDR3 is 14 amino acids long. V shed 0 bases, J shed 3 bases, and the junction held 1 base outside the gene matches. From germline, CDR1 is LNHNV and CDR2 YYDKDF (reference sequence). The CDR3, as DNA: TGTGCCACCAGCAGAGATCGGGGGGAAGAGACCCAGTACTTC. Protein: CATSRDRGEETQYF.